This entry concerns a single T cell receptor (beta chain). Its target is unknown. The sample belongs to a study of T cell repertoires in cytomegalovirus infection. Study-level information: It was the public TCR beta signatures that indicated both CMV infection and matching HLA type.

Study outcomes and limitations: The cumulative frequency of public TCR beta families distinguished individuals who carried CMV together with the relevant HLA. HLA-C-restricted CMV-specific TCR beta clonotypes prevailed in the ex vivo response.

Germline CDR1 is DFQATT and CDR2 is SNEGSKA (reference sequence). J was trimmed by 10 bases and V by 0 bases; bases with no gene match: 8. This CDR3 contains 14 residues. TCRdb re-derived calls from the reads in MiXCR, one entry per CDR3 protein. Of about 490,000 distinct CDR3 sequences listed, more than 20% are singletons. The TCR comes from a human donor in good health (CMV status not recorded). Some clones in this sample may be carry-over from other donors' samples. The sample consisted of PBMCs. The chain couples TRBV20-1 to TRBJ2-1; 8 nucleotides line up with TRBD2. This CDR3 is CSARDPAGVGEQFF. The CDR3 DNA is TGCAGTGCTAGAGATCCAGCGGGAGTAGGGGAGCAGTTCTTC.